Listed below are T cell receptor beta chains from one sample, sequenced in a study of blood T cell repertoires in COVID-19. Sequencing was performed with immunoSEQ multiplex PCR; in TCRdb, only in-frame clones are kept and a portion is missing. In the table there are 100,000 to 120,000 clones, 88% of which are singletons. Sequenced material: peripheral blood. These receptors originate from a human donor in a cohort sampled during active COVID-19. Both conserved end residues are part of each CDR3. A D gene is named only where the DNA matches it firmly. Size values are once, few and many counts, or a class for expanded clones, and some rows have none.

size: few; D: TRBD2; V: TRBV19; J: TRBJ2-7; CDR3: CASGEGTYEQYF; DNA: TGTGCCAGCGGGGAGGGGACCTACGAGCAGTACTTC
size: -; D: -; V: TRBV9; J: TRBJ2-1; CDR3: CASSQNVNEQFF; DNA: TGTGCCAGCAGCCAGAACGTCAATGAGCAGTTCTTC
size: -; D: TRBD2; V: TRBV10-1; J: TRBJ2-1; CDR3: CASSPRRIAGASYNEQFF; DNA: TGCGCCAGCAGCCCCCGAAGAATAGCGGGAGCCTCCTACAATGAGCAGTTCTTC
size: -; D: TRBD1; V: TRBV11-1; J: TRBJ1-1; CDR3: CASSLAGGTGVLGTEAFF; DNA: TGTGCCAGCAGCTTAGCTGGGGGGACAGGGGTCCTTGGCACTGAAGCTTTCTTT
size: -; D: TRBD1; V: TRBV19; J: TRBJ2-7; CDR3: CASSPGTGGVYEQYF; DNA: TGTGCCAGTAGTCCCGGGACAGGGGGCGTCTACGAGCAGTACTTC
size: once; D: TRBD1; V: TRBV20-1; J: TRBJ2-1; CDR3: CSASRGGAYNEQFF; DNA: TGCAGTGCTAGTAGAGGGGGCGCTTACAATGAGCAGTTCTTC
size: -; D: -; V: TRBV28; J: TRBJ1-1; CDR3: CASSLSGKIVEAFF; DNA: TGTGCCAGCAGTTTAAGCGGGAAAATAGTTGAAGCTTTCTTT
size: -; D: -; V: TRBV3-1/TRBV3-2; J: TRBJ2-7; CDR3: CASSLSPGHYEQYF; DNA: TGTGCCAGCAGCTTAAGCCCCGGTCACTACGAGCAGTACTTC
size: -; D: TRBD1; V: TRBV6-1; J: TRBJ1-6; CDR3: CASSEAERQGVPRSPLHF; DNA: TGTGCCAGCAGTGAAGCGGAGAGACAGGGGGTACCCCGTTCACCCCTCCACTTT
size: -; D: -; V: TRBV6-5; J: TRBJ1-6; CDR3: CASSSSRASSPLHF; DNA: TGTGCCAGCAGTTCCTCCAGGGCTAGTTCACCCCTCCACTTT
size: -; D: TRBD2; V: TRBV30; J: TRBJ2-5; CDR3: CAWRPTSGSSYQETQYF; DNA: TGTGCCTGGAGGCCGACTAGCGGGAGTTCGTACCAAGAGACCCAGTACTTC
size: -; D: -; V: TRBV19; J: TRBJ1-2; CDR3: CASSIPGGQFYGYTF; DNA: TGTGCCAGTAGTATCCCCGGTGGGCAGTTCTATGGCTACACCTTC
size: -; D: TRBD1; V: TRBV6-1; J: TRBJ2-3; CDR3: CASSEIVQGADTQYF; DNA: TGTGCCAGCAGTGAGATTGTGCAGGGGGCGGATACGCAGTATTTT
size: -; D: TRBD2; V: TRBV29-1; J: TRBJ2-3; CDR3: CSVLPGGEALDTQYF; DNA: TGCAGCGTCCTCCCCGGGGGGGAAGCTTTAGATACGCAGTATTTT
size: -; D: TRBD2; V: TRBV13; J: TRBJ2-7; CDR3: CASSAGTSGYEQYF; DNA: TGTGCCAGCAGCGCAGGGACTAGCGGCTACGAGCAGTACTTC
size: once; D: -; V: TRBV6-1; J: TRBJ2-7; CDR3: CASSERVLQSYEQYF; DNA: TGTGCCAGCAGTGAACGAGTTTTACAGTCCTACGAGCAGTACTTC
size: -; D: -; V: TRBV5-1; J: TRBJ2-1; CDR3: CASSLEGNRAPYNEQFF; DNA: TGCGCCAGCAGCTTGGAAGGCAACAGAGCCCCATACAATGAGCAGTTCTTC
size: -; D: TRBD1; V: TRBV7-8; J: TRBJ1-1; CDR3: CASSLGTGGGRQNTEAFF; DNA: TGTGCCAGCAGCTTAGGGACAGGGGGCGGTCGGCAGAACACTGAAGCTTTCTTT
size: -; D: TRBD2; V: TRBV10-2; J: TRBJ2-5; CDR3: CASSEWRGRETQYF; DNA: TGCGCCAGCAGTGAGTGGCGGGGGAGGGAGACCCAGTACTTC
size: -; D: TRBD2; V: TRBV3-1/TRBV3-2; J: TRBJ2-3; CDR3: CASSHVQREKPYF; DNA: TGTGCCAGCAGCCATGTGCAGCGGGAGAAGCCGTATTTT
size: -; D: -; V: TRBV25-1; J: TRBJ2-3; CDR3: CASSELTDTQYF; DNA: TGTGCCAGCAGTGAATTAACAGATACGCAGTATTTT
size: -; D: TRBD2; V: TRBV27; J: TRBJ2-2; CDR3: CASSWTSGTGELFF; DNA: TGTGCCAGCAGTTGGACTAGCGGCACCGGGGAGCTGTTTTTT
size: -; D: -; V: TRBV12-3/TRBV12-4; J: TRBJ1-1; CDR3: CASRGGTEAFF; DNA: TGTGCCAGCAGGGGGGGCACTGAAGCTTTCTTT
size: -; D: -; V: TRBV12-5; J: TRBJ2-5; CDR3: CASGTGFSGETQYF; DNA: TGTGCTAGTGGCACAGGGTTTAGTGGGGAGACCCAGTACTTC